The next 5 T cell receptor beta chains were all read from a single sample in a study of OX40 agonist ivuxolimab in advanced cancers. Profiled with immunoSEQ multiplex PCR; TCRdb holds only in-frame clones, not every one. The sample yields under 85,000 clones, approximately 79% seen once. Source: CD4+ or CD8+ T cells sorted from blood, taken in a trial of the OX40 agonist ivuxolimab. The receptors come from an adult with an advanced solid tumor such as melanoma, head and neck, liver or kidney cancer.

The CDR3 nucleotides read TGCAGCGTCTCCGAGCGGGGCGGGGAGCTGTTTTTT. Translating gives CSVSERGGELFF. The chain links TRBV29-1 to TRBJ2-2, with 7 bases fitting TRBD2. This CDR3 spans 12 amino acids. Germline CDR1 SQVTM, CDR2 ANQGSEA. V shed 6 bases and J 7 bases; nucleotides not matched to a gene: 5.

This clone has only a few counts. The chain links TRBV27 to TRBJ1-2; D is unclear. The germline gives CDR1 MNHEY, CDR2 SMNVEV (reference sequence). The CDR3 length is 11 residues. Trimming removed 8 bases at V and 1 base at J, with 5 bases between. CDR3 in DNA: TGTGCCAGCCGTAATAACTATGGCTACACCTTC. Its protein is CASRNNYGYTF.

J is TRBJ1-6 and V is TRBV9, with 8 bases lining up with TRBD1. Germline lookup yields CDR1 SGDLS and CDR2 YYNGEE. V lost 3 bases, J lost 0 bases, and 8 bases stayed unmatched. The CDR3 is made up of 18 amino acids. CDR3: CASSADRGRGSYNSPLHF. The CDR3 nucleotides are TGTGCCAGCAGCGCCGACAGGGGAAGGGGCTCCTATAATTCACCCCTCCACTTT. The variable domain in full, completed from reference TRBV9 and TRBJ1-6, reads DSGVTQTPKHLITATGQRVTLRCSPRSGDLSVYWYQQSLDQGLQFLIQYYNGEERAKGNILERFSAQQFPDLHSELNLSSLELGDSALYFCASSADRGRGSYNSPLHFGNGTRLTVT.

V and J are TRBV11-2 and TRBJ1-1; TRBD1 might be the D (5 bases). Trimming took off 5 bases at V and 4 bases at J, with 17 bases between the two ends. Germline V CDR1 and CDR2: SGHAT, FQNNGV. The CDR3 is made up of 15 amino acids. The CDR3 here is CASSPLGTKSTEAFF. The DNA of the CDR3 is TGTGCCAGCAGCCCACTCGGGACCAAGAGCACTGAAGCTTTCTTT.

The chain couples TRBV6-5 to TRBJ1-4, with D perhaps TRBD1 (6 bases). V lost 8 bases and J lost 10, with 14 bases in between. CDR3 size: 12 residues. CDR1 and CDR2 from the germline V gene are MNHEY and SVGAGI. The CDR3 loop reads CASGRQEGKLFF. The CDR3 DNA reads as TGTGCCAGCGGGCGACAGGAGGGAAAACTGTTTTTT.